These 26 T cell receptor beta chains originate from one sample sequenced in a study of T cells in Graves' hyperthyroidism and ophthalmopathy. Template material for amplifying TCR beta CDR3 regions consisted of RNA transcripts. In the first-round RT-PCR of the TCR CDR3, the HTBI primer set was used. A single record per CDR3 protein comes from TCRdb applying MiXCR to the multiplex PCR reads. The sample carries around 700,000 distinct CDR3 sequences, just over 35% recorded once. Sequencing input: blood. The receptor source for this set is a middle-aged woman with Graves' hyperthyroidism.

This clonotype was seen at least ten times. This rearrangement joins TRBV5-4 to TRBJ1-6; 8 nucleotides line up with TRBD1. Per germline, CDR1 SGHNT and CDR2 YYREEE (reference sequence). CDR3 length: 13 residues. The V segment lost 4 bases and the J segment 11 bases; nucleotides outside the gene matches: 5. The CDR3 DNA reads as TGTGCCAGCAGCGGGACAGGCCGACCACCCCTCCACTTT. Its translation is CASSGTGRPPLHF.

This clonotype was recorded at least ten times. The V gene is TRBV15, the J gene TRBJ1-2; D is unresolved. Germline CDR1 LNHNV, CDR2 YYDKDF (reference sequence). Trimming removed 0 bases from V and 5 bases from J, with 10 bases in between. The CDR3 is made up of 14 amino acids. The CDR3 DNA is TGTGCCACCAGCAGAGATTGGGTTTTATATGGCTACACCTTC. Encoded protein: CATSRDWVLYGYTF.

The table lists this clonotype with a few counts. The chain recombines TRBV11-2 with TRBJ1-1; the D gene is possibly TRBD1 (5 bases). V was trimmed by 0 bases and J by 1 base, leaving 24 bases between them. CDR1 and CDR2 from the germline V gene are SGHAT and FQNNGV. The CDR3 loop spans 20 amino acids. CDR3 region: CASSLENDLWGAVRNTEAFF. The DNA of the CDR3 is TGTGCCAGCAGCTTAGAAAACGACCTTTGGGGCGCGGTTAGGAACACTGAAGCTTTCTTT. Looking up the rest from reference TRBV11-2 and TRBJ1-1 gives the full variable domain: EAGVAQSPRYKIIEKRQSVAFWCNPISGHATLYWYQQILGQGPKLLIQFQNNGVVDDSQLPKDRFSAERLKGVDSTLKIQPAKLEDSAVYLCASSLENDLWGAVRNTEAFFGQGTRLTVV.

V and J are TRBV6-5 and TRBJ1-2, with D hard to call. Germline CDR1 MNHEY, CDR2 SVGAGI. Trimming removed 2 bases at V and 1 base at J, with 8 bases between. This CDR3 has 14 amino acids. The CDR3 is CASSYRFGNYGYTF. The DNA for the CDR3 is TGTGCCAGCAGTTACCGATTTGGTAACTATGGCTACACCTTC.

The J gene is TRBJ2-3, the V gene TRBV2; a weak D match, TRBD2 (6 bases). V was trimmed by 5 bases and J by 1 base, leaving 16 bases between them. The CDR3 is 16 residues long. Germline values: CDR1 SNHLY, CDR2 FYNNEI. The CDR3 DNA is TGTGCCAGCAGTACGACGGGGGAGCGGGGCACAGATACGCAGTATTTT. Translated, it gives CASSTTGERGTDTQYF.

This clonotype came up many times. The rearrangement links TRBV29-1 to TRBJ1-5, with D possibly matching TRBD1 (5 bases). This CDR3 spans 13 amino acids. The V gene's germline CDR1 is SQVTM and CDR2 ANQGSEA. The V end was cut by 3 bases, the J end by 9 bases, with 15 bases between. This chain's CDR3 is CSVDPGGMGPQHF. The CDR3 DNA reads TGCAGCGTTGACCCGGGGGGGATGGGGCCCCAGCATTTT.

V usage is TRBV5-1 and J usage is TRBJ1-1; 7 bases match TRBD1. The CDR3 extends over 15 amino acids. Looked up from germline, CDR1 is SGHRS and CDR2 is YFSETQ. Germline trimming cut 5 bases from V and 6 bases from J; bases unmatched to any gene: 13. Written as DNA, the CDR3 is TGCGCCAGCAGGCATGAGACAGGGAATTTCGCTGAAGCTTTCTTT. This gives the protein CASRHETGNFAEAFF.

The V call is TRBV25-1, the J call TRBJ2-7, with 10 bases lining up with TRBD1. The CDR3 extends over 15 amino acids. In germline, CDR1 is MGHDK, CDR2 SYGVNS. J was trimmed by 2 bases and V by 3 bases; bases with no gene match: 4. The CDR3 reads CASSDSGTGAYEQYF. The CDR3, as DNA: TGTGCCAGCAGTGATTCTGGGACAGGGGCCTACGAGCAGTACTTC.

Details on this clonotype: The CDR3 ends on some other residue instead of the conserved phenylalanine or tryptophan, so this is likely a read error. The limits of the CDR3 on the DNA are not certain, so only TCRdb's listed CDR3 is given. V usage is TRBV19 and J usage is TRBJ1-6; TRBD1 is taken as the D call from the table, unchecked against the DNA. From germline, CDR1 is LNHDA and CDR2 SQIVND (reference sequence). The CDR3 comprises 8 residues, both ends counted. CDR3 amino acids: CASSALQG.

The CDR3 coding sequence is TGTGCCTGCTCAACTGGACAGGGTGAAGCCGAGCAGTACTTC. Translated: CACSTGQGEAEQYF. The chain is built from TRBV30 and TRBJ2-7; 8 nucleotides match TRBD1. Per germline, CDR1 GTSNPN and CDR2 SVGIG (reference sequence). The CDR3 spans 14 residues. V gave up 6 bases and J gave up 6 bases; unmatched junction bases: 13.

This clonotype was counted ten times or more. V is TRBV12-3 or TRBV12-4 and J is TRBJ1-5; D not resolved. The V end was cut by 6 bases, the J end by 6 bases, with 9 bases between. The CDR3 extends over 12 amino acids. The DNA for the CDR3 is TGTGCCAGCAGCCAAGAATCTCAGCCCCAGCATTTT. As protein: CASSQESQPQHF.

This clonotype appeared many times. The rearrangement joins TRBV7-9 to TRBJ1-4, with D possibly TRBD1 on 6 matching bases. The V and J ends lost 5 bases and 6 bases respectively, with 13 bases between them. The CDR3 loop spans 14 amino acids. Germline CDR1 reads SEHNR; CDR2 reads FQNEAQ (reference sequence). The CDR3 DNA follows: TGTGCCAGCAGCCCCCGGGACATGGATGAAAAACTGTTTTTT. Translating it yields CASSPRDMDEKLFF.

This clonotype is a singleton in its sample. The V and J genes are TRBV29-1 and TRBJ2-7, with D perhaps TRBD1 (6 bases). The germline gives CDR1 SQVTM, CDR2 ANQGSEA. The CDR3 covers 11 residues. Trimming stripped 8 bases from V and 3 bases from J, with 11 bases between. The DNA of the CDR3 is TGCAGCCGGGACAAAAACTACGAGCAGTACTTC. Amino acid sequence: CSRDKNYEQYF.

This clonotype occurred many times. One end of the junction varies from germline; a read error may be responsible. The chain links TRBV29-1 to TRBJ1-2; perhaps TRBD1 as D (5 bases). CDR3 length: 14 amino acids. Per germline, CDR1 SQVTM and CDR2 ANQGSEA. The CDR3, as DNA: TGCAGCGTTCAAGACCGGACGGGACTCTATGGCTACACCTTC. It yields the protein CSVQDRTGLYGYTF.

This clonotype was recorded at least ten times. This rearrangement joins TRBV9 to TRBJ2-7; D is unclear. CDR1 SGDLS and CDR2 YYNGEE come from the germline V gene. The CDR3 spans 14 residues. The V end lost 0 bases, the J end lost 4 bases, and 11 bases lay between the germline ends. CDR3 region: CASSVAPGWYEQYF. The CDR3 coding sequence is TGTGCCAGCAGCGTAGCCCCGGGTTGGTACGAGCAGTACTTC.

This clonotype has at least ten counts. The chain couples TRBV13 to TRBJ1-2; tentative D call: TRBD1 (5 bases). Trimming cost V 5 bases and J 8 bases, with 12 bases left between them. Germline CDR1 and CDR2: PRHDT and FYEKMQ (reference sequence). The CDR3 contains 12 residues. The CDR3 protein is CASSLRVSGYTF. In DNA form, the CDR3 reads TGTGCCAGCAGCCTCAGGGTGAGCGGCTACACCTTC.

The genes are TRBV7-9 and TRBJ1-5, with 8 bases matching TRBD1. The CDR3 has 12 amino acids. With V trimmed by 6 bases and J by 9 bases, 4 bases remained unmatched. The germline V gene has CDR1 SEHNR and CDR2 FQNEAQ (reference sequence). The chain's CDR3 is CASSYGTGPQHF. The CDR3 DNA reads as TGTGCCAGCAGTTATGGGACAGGGCCCCAGCATTTT.

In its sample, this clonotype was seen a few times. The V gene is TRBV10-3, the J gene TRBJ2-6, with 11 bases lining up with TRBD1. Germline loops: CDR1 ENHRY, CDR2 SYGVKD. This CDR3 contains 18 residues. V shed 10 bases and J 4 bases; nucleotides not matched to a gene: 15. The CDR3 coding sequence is TGTGCCAGCAGGAACCGAGGACAGGGGGCGGTCGGGGCCAACGTCCTGACTTTC. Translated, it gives CASRNRGQGAVGANVLTF.

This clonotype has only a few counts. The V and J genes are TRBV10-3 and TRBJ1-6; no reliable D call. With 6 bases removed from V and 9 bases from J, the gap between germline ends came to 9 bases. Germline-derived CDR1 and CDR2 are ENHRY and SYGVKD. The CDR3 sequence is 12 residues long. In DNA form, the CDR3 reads TGTGCCATCAGCGTAACTAGTTCACCCCTCCACTTT. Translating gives CAISVTSSPLHF.

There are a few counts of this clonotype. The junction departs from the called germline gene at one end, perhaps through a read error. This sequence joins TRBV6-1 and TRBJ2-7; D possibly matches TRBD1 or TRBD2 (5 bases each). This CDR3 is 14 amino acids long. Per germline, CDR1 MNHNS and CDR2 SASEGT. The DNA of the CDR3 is TGTGCCAGCACTCGGGGCAAGGCGTCCTTCGAGCAGTACTTC. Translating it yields CASTRGKASFEQYF.

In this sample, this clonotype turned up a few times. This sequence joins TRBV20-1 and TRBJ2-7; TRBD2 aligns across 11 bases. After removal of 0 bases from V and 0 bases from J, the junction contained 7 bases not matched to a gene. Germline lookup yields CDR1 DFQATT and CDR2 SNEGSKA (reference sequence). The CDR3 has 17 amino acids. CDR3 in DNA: TGCAGTGCTAGAGAACCGGGGCTAGCGGGAGGCTCCTACGAGCAGTACTTC. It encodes CSAREPGLAGGSYEQYF.

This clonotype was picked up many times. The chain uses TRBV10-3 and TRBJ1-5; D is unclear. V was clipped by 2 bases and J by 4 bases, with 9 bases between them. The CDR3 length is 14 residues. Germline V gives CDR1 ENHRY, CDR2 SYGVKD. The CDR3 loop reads CAISEAGGNQPQHF. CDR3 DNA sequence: TGTGCCATCAGTGAGGCCGGTGGAAATCAGCCCCAGCATTTT.

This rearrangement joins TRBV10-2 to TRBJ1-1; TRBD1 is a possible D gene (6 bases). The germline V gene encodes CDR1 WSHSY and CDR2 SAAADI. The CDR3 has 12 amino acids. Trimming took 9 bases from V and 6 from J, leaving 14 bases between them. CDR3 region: CARQGWAPEAFF. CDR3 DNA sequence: TGCGCCAGACAGGGTTGGGCGCCTGAAGCTTTCTTT.

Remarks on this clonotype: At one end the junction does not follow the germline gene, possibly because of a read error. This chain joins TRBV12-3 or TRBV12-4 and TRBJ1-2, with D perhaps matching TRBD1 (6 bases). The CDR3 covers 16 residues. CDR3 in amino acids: CAGSSPRGTYAMGYTF. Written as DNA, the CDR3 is TGTGCCGGCAGCTCTCCGAGGGGGACATACGCTATGGGCTACACCTTC.

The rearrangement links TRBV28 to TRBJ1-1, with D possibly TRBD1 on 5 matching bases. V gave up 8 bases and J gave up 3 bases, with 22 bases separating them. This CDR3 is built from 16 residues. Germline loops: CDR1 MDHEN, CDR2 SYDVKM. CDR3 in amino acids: CASSGTGMGRYTEAFF. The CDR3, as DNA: TGTGCCAGCTCTGGAACAGGCATGGGGAGATACACTGAAGCTTTCTTT.

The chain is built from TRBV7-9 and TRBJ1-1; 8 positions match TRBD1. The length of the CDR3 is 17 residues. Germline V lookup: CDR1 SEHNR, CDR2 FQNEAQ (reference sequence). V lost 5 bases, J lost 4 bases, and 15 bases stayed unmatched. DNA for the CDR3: TGTGCCAGCAGCCCGGACAGGGAGAGCTTAATGGTCACTGAAGCTTTCTTT. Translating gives CASSPDRESLMVTEAFF.